The 2 T cell receptor beta chains presented below share a single source sample, sequenced in a study of blood T cell repertoires in COVID-19. TCRdb's copy holds only in-frame clones and misses some; the assay was immunoSEQ multiplex PCR. The table has some 100,000 clones, 90% to 95% seen once; the top ten hold 0.85% to 1%. Sequenced input: peripheral blood. These receptors all come from a man between 60 and 75 years old with acute or convalescent COVID-19.

This clone was detected only once. The chain recombines TRBV11-3 with TRBJ1-1, with 11 bases lining up with TRBD1. V lost 5 bases and J lost 4; bases outside the gene matches: 3. The CDR3 length is 14 residues. CDR1 SGHNT and CDR2 YENEEA come from the germline V gene. The CDR3 nucleotides read TGTGCCAGCAGCATCGGACAGGGGGCCACTGAAGCTTTCTTT. It codes for CASSIGQGATEAFF.

The V call is TRBV21-1, the J call TRBJ2-5; the D call of TRBD2 is as the table states it, not checked on the DNA. TRBV21-1 corresponds to a pseudogene. The CDR3 totals 15 residues. CDR3 amino acids: CASSPSVEVGETQYF. For the CDR3, the DNA is TGTGCCAGCAGCCCTTCGGTCGAGGTGGGAGAGACCCAGTACTTC.